Following are 10 T cell receptor beta chains from one sample sequenced in a study of patients and donors after allogeneic stem cell transplantation. TCRdb called the RT-PCR reads again in MiXCR, with one record for every CDR3 protein. The table includes 800,000 to 1,000,000 distinct CDR3 sequences, roughly 18% detected once. The sample consisted of blood, either unsorted or a sorted T cell fraction (not recorded which). These TCRs come from a human donor who was either an allogeneic HSCT recipient or a stem cell or donor lymphocyte infusion donor (not recorded which). It is not recorded whose cells these are; they may come from a transplant donor.

The sample holds a few counts of this clonotype. This rearrangement joins TRBV24-1 to TRBJ2-5, with D unclear. CDR3 size: 16 residues. Deletions cut 4 bases from V and 0 bases from J, with 14 bases between. Per germline, CDR1 KGHDR and CDR2 SFDVKD. As DNA, the CDR3 is TGTGCCACCAGTGACCCCCCTAGTCTACACCAAGAGACCCAGTACTTC. It specifies CATSDPPSLHQETQYF.

On this clonotype: The germline gene is not matched at one end of the junction; a read error may be the cause. The chain employs TRBV7-2 and TRBJ2-1; D uncertain. Germline CDR1 SGHTA, CDR2 FQGNSA. CDR3 length equals 13 residues. CDR3 protein: CASSLPLYNEQFF. The CDR3 DNA sequence: TGCGCCAGCAGCTTGCCCCTCTACAATGAGCAGTTCTTC.

The V and J genes are TRBV11-2 and TRBJ1-1, with a possible D match to TRBD1 (6 bases). CDR3 length equals 15 residues. V was clipped by 5 bases and J by 1 base, with 14 bases between them. Germline lookup yields CDR1 SGHAT and CDR2 FQNNGV. The CDR3 region is CASSERGGPNTEAFF. The CDR3 DNA reads as TGTGCCAGCAGCGAGAGGGGGGGCCCGAACACTGAAGCTTTCTTT. Full variable domain (outside the CDR3, taken from reference TRBV11-2 and TRBJ1-1): EAGVAQSPRYKIIEKRQSVAFWCNPISGHATLYWYQQILGQGPKLLIQFQNNGVVDDSQLPKDRFSAERLKGVDSTLKIQPAKLEDSAVYLCASSERGGPNTEAFFGQGTRLTVV.

The rearrangement links TRBV20-1 to TRBJ2-2; 12 positions agree with TRBD2. V gave up 6 bases and J gave up 3 bases; unmatched junction bases: 8. The CDR3 is 16 residues long. Germline V gene sequence: CDR1 DFQATT, CDR2 SNEGSKA (reference sequence). CDR3 DNA: TGCAGTGCCCGTCTAGCGGGGGGGCCGGACACCGGGGAGCTGTTTTTT. It codes for CSARLAGGPDTGELFF.

This clonotype was observed a handful of times. CDR3 bases: TGTGCCAGCAGCCCCGGACAGTTTATCCACGAGCAGTACTTC. Translation: CASSPGQFIHEQYF. This chain connects TRBV11-2 to TRBJ2-7, with a possible D match to TRBD1 (6 bases). The CDR3 is 14 amino acids. Germline V CDR1 and CDR2: SGHAT, FQNNGV. Trimming shortened V by 5 bases and J by 5 bases, and 16 bases separated the two germline ends.

The chain is built from TRBV9 and TRBJ2-3; 10 nucleotides match TRBD2. The CDR3 covers 16 residues. With 0 bases clipped from V and 7 bases from J, the junction kept 8 bases outside the gene matches. The germline gives CDR1 SGDLS, CDR2 YYNGEE. The CDR3 sequence is CASSVGSSGGKNTQYF. CDR3 in DNA: TGTGCCAGCAGCGTAGGGTCTAGCGGGGGAAAAAATACGCAGTATTTT.

This chain uses TRBV7-2 with TRBJ1-2; D is uncertain. The germline V and J ends were trimmed by 0 bases and 8 bases, with 19 bases remaining between them. CDR1 and CDR2 (germline): SGHTA, FQGNSA. The CDR3 loop spans 16 amino acids. CDR3 in DNA: TGTGCCAGCAGCTTAGCGGGCAGGAACCTCCTATCCGGCTACACCTTC. This encodes CASSLAGRNLLSGYTF.

This clonotype was observed a handful of times. The chain employs TRBV7-3 and TRBJ2-7, with 11 nucleotides matching TRBD2. CDR3 size: 16 residues. With V trimmed by 5 bases and J by 8 bases, 14 bases remained unmatched. Looked up from germline, CDR1 is SGHTA and CDR2 is FQGTGA. CDR3 DNA: TGTGCCAGCAGCCTCGGGACTAGCGGTAACGGGGGGAAGCAGTACTTC. It encodes CASSLGTSGNGGKQYF.

There are a few counts of this clonotype. The rearrangement joins TRBV20-1 to TRBJ2-7; perhaps TRBD1 as D (7 bases). CDR1 is DFQATT and CDR2 is SNEGSKA in the germline V gene (reference sequence). With 6 bases removed from V and 7 bases from J, the gap between germline ends came to 16 bases. This CDR3 is 12 amino acids long. CDR3 in amino acids: CSAQGGSGEQYF. CDR3 DNA sequence: TGCAGTGCCCAGGGGGGTTCCGGAGAGCAGTACTTC.

This clonotype appeared a single time. The J gene is TRBJ2-1, the V gene TRBV2; D is unclear. The V and J ends lost 4 bases and 3 bases respectively, with 4 bases between them. The CDR3 contains 12 residues. CDR1 is SNHLY and CDR2 is FYNNEI in the germline V gene. The CDR3 sequence is CASSAVYNEQFF. The CDR3 DNA sequence: TGTGCCAGCAGTGCGGTCTACAATGAGCAGTTCTTC.